Sequencing of this TCR beta chain was carried out in a study of neurological immune-mediated disorders. V shed 6 bases, J shed 0 bases, and the junction held 6 bases outside the gene matches. This CDR3 region has 15 residues. TCRdb itself ran the 5' RACE reads through MiXCR, one entry per CDR3 protein. The table has about 15,000 distinct CDR3 sequences, approximately 3.7% seen once. Healthy control samples came from blood bank volunteers in Maryland, USA. Each sorted-subset library came from fewer than 1.1 million CD4+ or CD8+ T cells. At least ten counts were recorded for this clonotype. The sequenced material came from CD8+ T cells from blood. This sequence was found in a woman in her forties in good health. The rearrangement joins TRBV12-3 or TRBV12-4 to TRBJ2-7; 9 nucleotides align to TRBD2. The CDR3 region is CASSWGSGSSYEQYF. DNA of the CDR3: TGTGCCAGCAGCTGGGGTAGCGGGAGCTCCTACGAGCAGTACTTC.